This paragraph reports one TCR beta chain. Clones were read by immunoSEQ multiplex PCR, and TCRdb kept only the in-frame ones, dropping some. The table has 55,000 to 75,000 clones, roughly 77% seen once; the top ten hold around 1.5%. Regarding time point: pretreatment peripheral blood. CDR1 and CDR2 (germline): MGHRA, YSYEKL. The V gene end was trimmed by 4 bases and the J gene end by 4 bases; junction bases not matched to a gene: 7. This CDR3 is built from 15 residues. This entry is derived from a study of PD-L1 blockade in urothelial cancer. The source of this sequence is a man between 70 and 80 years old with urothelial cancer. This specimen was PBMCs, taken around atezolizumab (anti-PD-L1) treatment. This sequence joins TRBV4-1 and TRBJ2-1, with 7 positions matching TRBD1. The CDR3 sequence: CASSRQQGEYNEQFF. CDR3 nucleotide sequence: TGCGCCAGCAGCCGCCAGCAGGGGGAGTACAATGAGCAGTTCTTC.